This entry features one TCR beta chain sequence. This sample is part of a study of blood T cell repertoires in COVID-19. Clones were read by immunoSEQ multiplex PCR, and TCRdb kept only the in-frame ones, dropping some. The sample has 220,000 or so clones; just under 90% are singletons. The sequence came from a man aged 45 to 65 who had been exposed to COVID-19. The sequencing sample was made of PBMCs or T cells enriched from blood (not recorded which).

The CDR3 loop is CASRQGVGEQYF. The CDR3 nucleotides read TGTGCCTCCAGACAGGGAGTGGGGGAGCAGTACTTC. The genes are TRBV10-3 and TRBJ2-7, with 7 bases aligning to TRBD1. The germline gives CDR1 ENHRY, CDR2 SYGVKD. Trimming took 11 bases from V and 7 from J; bases not matched to a gene: 11. There are 12 residues in the CDR3.